One and the same sample provided the 2 T cell receptor beta chains below, sequenced in a study of blood T cell repertoires in COVID-19 (dated by TCRdb to about 2020). The library was obtained by the immunoSEQ multiplex PCR assay. Entries here come from immuneACCESS through TCRdb and include only in-frame sequences with V and J called. Some clones fail to appear in such tables; in the studies checked, an unresolved V gene covers under half of the shortfall, and the cause of the remainder is unknown. The sample includes some 390,000 clones, with about nine tenths observed a single time. In total, the top ten clones hold about 1.7% of the sample. Sequenced input: PBMCs or T cells enriched from blood (not recorded which). Receptors originate from a woman aged 25 to 39 who had recovered from COVID-19.

The rearrangement joins TRBV6-5 to TRBJ1-1, with D tentatively TRBD1 (5 bases). V was cut by 5 bases and J by 4 bases, with 17 bases left in between. The germline V gene has CDR1 MNHEY and CDR2 SVGAGI. This CDR3 comprises 15 residues. CDR3 DNA sequence: TGTGCCAGCAGTCCCCAGGGATTTTGGAGCACTGAAGCTTTCTTT. Its translation is CASSPQGFWSTEAFF.

The chain couples TRBV5-1 to TRBJ1-3; D not resolved. V shed 1 base and J shed 16 bases, with 3 bases lying between them. This CDR3 spans 8 amino acids. Germline V gene sequence: CDR1 SGHRS, CDR2 YFSETQ. The CDR3 is CASSLSYF. The CDR3 DNA is TGCGCCAGCAGCTTGTCGTATTTT.